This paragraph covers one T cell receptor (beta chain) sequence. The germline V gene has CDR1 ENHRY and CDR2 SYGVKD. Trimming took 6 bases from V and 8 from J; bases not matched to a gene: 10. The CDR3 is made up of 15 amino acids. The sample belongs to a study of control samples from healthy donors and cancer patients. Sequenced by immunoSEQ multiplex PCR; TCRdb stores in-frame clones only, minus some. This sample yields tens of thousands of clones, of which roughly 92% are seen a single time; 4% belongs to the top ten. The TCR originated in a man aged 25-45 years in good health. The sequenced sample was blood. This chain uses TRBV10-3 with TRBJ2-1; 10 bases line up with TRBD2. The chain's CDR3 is CAISRSGRGNYEQFF. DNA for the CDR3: TGTGCCATCAGCCGGAGCGGGAGGGGAAACTATGAGCAGTTCTTC.